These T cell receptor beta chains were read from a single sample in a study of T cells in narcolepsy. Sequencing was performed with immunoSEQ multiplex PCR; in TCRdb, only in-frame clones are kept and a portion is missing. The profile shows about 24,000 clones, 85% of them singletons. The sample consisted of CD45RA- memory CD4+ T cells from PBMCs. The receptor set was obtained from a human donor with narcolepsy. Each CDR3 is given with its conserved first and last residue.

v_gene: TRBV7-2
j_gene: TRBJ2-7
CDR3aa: CASSLASGYTYEQYF

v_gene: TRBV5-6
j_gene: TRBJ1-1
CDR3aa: CASSSKQVSLMNTEAFF

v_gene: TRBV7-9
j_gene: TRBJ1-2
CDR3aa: CASSGISYGYTF

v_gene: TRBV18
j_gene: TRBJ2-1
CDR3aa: CASSPPTRNEQFF

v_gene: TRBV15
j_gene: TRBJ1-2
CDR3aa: CATSRSGQGSNYGYTF

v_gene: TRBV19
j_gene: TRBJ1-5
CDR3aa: CASSSARLGFGNQPQHF

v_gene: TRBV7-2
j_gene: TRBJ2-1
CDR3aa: CASSLAIGRSSNEQFF

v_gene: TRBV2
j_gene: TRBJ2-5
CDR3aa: CASSELREGGETQYF

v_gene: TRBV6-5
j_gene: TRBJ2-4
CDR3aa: CASSYRAGMTKNIQYF

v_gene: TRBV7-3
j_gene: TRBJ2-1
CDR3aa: CASSLQLAGNEQFF

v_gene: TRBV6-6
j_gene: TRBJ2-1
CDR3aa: CASGPQRTSYNEQFF

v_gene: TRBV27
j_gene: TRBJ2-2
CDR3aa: CASSPLAGVPGELFF

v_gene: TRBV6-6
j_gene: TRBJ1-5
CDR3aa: CASSYSPDSGQPQHF

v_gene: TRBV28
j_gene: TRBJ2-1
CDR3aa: CASSSLPNNEQFF

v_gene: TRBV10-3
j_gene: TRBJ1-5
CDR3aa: CAGGQDNQPQHF

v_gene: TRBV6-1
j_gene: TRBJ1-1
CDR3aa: CASSEKSTGNTEAFF

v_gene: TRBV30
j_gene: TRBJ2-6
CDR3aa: CAWSVGSGISGANVLTF

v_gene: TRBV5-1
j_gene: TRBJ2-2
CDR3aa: CASSRQPDTGELFF

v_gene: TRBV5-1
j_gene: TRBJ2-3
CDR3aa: CASSPQISYGSTDTQYF

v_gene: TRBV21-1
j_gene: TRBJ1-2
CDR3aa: CASTHLHSRGNGYTF

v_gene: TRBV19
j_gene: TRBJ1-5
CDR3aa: CASSRTGAQQSNQPQHF

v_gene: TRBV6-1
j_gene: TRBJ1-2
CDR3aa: CASSGGQERSYTF

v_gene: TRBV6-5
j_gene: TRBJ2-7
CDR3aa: CAARAGEYEQYF

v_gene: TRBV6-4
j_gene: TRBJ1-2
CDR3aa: CASSDSQGSGYTF

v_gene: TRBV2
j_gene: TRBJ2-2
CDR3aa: CASGSGALKLFF

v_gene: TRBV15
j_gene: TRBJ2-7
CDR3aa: CATSFPGVRHEQYF

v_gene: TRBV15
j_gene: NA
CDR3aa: CATSNYRVDEQYF

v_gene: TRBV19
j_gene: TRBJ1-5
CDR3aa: CASSTTPTYSNQPQHF

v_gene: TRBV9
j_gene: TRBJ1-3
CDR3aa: CASSYSDRATGNTIYF

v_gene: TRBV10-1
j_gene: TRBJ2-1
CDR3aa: CASRERLAGVREQFF

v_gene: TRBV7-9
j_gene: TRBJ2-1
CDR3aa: CASSHEQGYNEQFF

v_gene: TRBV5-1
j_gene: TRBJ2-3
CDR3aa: CASSSDRGTTDTQYF

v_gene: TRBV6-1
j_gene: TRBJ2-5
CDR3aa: CASTFEDRVLETQYF

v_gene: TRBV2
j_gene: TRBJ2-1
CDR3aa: CASSEVRDSGSWQFF

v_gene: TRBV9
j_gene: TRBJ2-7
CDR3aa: CASSARDNLYEQYF

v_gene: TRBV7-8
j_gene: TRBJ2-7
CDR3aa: CASSLAQGTFAYEQYF

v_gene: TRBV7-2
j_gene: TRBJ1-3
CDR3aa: CASSSQGGFGNTIYF